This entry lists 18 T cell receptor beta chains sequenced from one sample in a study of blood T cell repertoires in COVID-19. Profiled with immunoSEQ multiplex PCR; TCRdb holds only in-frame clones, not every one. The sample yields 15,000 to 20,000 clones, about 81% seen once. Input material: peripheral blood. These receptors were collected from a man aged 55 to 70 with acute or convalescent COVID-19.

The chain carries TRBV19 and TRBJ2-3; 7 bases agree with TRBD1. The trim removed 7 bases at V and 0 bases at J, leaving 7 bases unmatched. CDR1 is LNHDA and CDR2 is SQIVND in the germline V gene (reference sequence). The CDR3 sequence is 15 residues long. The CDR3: CASTPTGISTDTQYF. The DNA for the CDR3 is TGTGCCAGTACCCCGACAGGGATCAGCACAGATACGCAGTATTTT.

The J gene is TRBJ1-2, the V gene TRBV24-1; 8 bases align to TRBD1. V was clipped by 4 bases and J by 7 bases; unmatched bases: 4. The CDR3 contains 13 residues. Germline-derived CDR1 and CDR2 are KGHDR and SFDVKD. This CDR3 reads CATSDQGASGYTF. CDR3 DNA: TGTGCCACCAGTGACCAGGGGGCGTCTGGCTACACCTTC.

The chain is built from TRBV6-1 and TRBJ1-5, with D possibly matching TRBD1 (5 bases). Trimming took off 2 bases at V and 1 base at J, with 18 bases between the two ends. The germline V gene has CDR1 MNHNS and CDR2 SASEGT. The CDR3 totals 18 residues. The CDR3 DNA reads TGTGCCAGCAGTGAAAAGGGAGGAAAGGGGTTGAGCAATCAGCCCCAGCATTTT. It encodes CASSEKGGKGLSNQPQHF.

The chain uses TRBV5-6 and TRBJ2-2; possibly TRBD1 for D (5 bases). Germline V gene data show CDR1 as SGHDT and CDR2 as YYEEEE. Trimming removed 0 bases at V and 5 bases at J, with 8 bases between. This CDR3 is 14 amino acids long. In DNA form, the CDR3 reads TGTGCCAGCAGCTTGGTGGGGCTTACCGGGGAGCTGTTTTTT. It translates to CASSLVGLTGELFF.

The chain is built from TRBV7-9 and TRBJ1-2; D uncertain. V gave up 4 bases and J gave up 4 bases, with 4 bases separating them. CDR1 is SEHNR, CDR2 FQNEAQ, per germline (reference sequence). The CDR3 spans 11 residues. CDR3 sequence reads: CASSSSYGYTF. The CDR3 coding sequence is TGTGCCAGCAGCTCTAGCTATGGCTACACCTTC.

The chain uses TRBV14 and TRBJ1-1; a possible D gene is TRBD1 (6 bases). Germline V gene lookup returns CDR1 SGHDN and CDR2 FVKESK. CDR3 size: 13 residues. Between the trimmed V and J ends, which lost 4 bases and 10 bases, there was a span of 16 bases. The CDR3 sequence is CASSLHRVGAAFF. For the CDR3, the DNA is TGTGCCAGCAGCCTTCACAGGGTTGGGGCAGCTTTCTTT.

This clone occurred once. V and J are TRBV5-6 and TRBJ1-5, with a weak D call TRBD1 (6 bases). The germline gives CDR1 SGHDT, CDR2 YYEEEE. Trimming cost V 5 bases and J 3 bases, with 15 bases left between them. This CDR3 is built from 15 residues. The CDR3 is CASSTLDSFNQPQHF. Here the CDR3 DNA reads TGTGCCAGCAGTACCTTGGACAGTTTCAATCAGCCCCAGCATTTT.

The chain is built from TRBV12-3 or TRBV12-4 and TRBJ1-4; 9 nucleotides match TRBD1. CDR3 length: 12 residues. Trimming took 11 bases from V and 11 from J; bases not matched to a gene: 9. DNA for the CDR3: TGTGCCGCCGCTGACAGGGGGGGGAAACTGTTTTTT. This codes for CAAADRGGKLFF.

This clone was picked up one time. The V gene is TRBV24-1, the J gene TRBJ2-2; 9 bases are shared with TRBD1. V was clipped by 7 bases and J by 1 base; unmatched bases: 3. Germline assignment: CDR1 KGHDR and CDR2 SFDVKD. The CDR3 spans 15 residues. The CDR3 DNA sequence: TGTGCCACCAGCTGGACAGGGGAGAACACCGGGGAGCTGTTTTTT. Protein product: CATSWTGENTGELFF.

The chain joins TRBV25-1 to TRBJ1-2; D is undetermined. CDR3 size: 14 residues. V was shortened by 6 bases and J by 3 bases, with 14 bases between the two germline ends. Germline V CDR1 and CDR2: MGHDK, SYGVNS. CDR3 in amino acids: CASSPAGSHYGYTF. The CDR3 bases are TGTGCCAGCAGCCCTGCGGGGAGTCACTATGGCTACACCTTC.

CDR3 sequence (DNA): TGTGCCAGCAGCTTGAGAGGATGGAGCAATCAGCCCCAGCATTTT. Encoded protein: CASSLRGWSNQPQHF. The V call is TRBV5-6, the J call TRBJ1-5; D not certain. With 1 base removed from V and 1 base from J, the gap between germline ends came to 9 bases. Germline V gene data show CDR1 as SGHDT and CDR2 as YYEEEE. CDR3 length equals 15 residues.

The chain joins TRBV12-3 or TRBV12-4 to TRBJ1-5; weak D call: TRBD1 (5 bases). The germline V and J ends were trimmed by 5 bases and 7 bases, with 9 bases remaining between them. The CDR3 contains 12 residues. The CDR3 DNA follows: TGTGCCAGCAGTAGGGCAGGGCAGCCCCAGCATTTT. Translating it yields CASSRAGQPQHF.

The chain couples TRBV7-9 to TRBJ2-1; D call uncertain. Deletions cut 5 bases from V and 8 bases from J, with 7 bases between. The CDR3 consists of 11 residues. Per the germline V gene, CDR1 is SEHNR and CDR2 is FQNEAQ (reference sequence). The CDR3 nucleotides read TGTGCCAGCAGCAGCCCGGATGAGCAGTTCTTC. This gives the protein CASSSPDEQFF.

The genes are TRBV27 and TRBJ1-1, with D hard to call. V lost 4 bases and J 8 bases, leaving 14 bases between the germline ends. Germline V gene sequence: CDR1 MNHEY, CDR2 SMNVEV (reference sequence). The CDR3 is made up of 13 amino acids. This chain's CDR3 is CASSSPGFGEAFF. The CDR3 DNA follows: TGTGCCAGCAGTTCGCCTGGGTTCGGGGAAGCTTTCTTT.

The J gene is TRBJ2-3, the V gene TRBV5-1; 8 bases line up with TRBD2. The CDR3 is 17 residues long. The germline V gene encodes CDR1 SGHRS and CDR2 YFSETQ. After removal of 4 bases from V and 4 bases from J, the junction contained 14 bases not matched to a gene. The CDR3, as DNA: TGCGCCAGCAGCGAGGGCCCCGAGCGGGGGTTTTCAGATACGCAGTATTTT. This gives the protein CASSEGPERGFSDTQYF.

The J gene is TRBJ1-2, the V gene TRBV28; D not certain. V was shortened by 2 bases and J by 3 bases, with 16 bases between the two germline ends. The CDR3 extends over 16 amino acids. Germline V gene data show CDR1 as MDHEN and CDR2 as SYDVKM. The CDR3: CASSLLSPQDYYGYTF. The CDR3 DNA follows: TGTGCCAGCAGTTTACTTTCCCCGCAAGACTACTATGGCTACACCTTC.

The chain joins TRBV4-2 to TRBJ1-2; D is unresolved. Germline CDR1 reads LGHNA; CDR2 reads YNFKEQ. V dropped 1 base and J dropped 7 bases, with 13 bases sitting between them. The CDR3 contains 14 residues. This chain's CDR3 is CASSQVAAGSGYTF. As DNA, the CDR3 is TGTGCCAGCAGCCAAGTCGCGGCTGGCTCTGGCTACACCTTC.

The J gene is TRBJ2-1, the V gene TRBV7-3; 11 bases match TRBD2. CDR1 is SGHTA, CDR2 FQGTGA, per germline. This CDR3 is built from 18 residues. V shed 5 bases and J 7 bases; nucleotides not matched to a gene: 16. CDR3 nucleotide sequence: TGTGCCAGCAGCCGTCCCAGTAGCGGGGGGGCCTCCGAGAATGAGCAGTTCTTC. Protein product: CASSRPSSGGASENEQFF.